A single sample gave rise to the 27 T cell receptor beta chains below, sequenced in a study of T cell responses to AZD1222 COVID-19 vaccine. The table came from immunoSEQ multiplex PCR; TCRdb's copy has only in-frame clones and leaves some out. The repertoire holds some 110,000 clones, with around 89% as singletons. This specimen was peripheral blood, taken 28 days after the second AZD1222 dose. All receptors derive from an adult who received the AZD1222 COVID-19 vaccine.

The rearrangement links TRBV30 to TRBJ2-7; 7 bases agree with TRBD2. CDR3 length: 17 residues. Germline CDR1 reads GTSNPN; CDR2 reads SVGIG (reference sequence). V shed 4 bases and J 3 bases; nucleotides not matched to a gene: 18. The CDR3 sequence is CAWNWGGINPEGYEQYF. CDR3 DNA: TGTGCCTGGAATTGGGGGGGGATCAACCCGGAGGGCTACGAGCAGTACTTC.

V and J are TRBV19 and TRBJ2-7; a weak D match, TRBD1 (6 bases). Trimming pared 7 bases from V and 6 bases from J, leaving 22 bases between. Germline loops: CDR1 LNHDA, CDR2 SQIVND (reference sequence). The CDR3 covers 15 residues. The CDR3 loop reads CASTPSGARVSEQYF. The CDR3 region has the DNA TGTGCCAGTACTCCTTCAGGGGCAAGGGTCTCCGAGCAGTACTTC.

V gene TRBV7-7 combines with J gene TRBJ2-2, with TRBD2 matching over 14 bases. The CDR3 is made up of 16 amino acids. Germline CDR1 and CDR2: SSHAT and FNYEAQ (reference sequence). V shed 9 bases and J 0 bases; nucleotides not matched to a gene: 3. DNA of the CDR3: TGTGCCAGAGGACTAGCGGGGGGAGCGAACACCGGGGAGCTGTTTTTT. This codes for CARGLAGGANTGELFF. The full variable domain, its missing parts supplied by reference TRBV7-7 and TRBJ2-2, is GAGVSQSPRYKVTKRGQDVTLRCDPISSHATLYWYQQALGQGPEFLTYFNYEAQPDKSGLPSDRFSAERPEGSISTLTIQRTEQRDSAMYRCARGLAGGANTGELFFGEGSRLTVL.

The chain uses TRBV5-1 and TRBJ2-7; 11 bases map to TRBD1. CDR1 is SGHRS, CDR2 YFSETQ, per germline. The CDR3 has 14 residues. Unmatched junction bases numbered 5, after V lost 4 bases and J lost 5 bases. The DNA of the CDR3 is TGCGCCAGCAGCCGGGGGACAGGGGGAGACGAGCAGTACTTC. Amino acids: CASSRGTGGDEQYF.

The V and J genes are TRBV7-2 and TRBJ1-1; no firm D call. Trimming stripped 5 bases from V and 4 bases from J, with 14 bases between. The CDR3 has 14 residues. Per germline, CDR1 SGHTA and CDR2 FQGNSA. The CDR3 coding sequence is TGTGCCAGCAGCACTCAAACAGAGAGCACTGAAGCTTTCTTT. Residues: CASSTQTESTEAFF. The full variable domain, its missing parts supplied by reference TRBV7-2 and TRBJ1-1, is GAGVSQSPSNKVTEKGKDVELRCDPISGHTALYWYRQSLGQGLEFLIYFQGNSAPDKSGLPSDRFSAERTGGSVSTLTIQRTQQEDSAVYLCASSTQTESTEAFFGQGTRLTVV.

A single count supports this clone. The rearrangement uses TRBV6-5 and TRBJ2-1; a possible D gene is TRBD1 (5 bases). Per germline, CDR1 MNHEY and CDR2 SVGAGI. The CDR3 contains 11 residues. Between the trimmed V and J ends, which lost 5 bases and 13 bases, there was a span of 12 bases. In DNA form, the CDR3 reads TGTGCCAGCAGTCACGGACAAGTTCAGTTCTTC. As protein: CASSHGQVQFF.

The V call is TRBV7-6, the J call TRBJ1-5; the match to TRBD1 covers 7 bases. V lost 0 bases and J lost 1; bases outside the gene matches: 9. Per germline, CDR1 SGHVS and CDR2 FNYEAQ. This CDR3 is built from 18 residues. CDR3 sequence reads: CASSLAGRGFTSNQPQHF. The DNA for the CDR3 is TGTGCCAGCAGCTTAGCGGGCAGGGGGTTCACCAGCAATCAGCCCCAGCATTTT.

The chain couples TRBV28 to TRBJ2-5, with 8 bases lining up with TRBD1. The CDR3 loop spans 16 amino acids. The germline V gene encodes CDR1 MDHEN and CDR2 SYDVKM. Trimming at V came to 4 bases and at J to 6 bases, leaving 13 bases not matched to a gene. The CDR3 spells CASSSMGQGARKTQYF. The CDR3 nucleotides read TGTGCCAGCAGTTCCATGGGGCAGGGGGCGCGGAAGACCCAGTACTTC.

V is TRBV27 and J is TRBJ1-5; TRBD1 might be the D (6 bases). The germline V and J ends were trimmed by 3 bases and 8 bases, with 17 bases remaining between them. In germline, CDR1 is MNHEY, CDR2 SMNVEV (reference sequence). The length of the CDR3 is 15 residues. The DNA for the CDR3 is TGTGCCAGCAGTTTTCGGGGGCTTATTATAGAGCCCCAGCATTTT. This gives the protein CASSFRGLIIEPQHF.

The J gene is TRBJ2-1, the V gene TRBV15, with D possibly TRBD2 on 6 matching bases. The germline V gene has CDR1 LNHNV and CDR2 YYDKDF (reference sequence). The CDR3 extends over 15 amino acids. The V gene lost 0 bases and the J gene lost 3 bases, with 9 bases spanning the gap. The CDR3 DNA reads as TGTGCCACCAGCAGAGAGCGGGGCAGCTACAATGAGCAGTTCTTC. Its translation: CATSRERGSYNEQFF.

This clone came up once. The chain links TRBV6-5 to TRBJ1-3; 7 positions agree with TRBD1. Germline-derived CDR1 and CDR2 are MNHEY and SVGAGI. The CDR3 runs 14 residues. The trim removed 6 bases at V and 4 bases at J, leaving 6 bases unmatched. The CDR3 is CASRPQGGGNTIYF. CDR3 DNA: TGTGCCAGCAGACCTCAGGGGGGAGGAAACACCATATATTTT.

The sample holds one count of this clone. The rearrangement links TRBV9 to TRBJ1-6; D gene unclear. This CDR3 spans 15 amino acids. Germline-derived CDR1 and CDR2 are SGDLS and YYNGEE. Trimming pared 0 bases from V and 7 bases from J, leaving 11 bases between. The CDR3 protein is CASSVEASINSPLHF. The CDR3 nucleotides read TGTGCCAGCAGCGTAGAGGCCTCCATCAATTCACCCCTCCACTTT.

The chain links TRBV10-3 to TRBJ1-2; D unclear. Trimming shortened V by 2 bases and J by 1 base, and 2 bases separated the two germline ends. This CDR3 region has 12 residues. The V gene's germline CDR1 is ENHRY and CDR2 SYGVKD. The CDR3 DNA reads TGTGCCATCAGTGAGCTTAACTATGGCTACACCTTC. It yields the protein CAISELNYGYTF.

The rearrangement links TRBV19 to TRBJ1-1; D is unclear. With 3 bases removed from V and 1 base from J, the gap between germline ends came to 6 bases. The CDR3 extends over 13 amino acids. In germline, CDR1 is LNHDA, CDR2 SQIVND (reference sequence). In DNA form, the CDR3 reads TGTGCCAGTAGTATCGACTCGAACACTGAAGCTTTCTTT. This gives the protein CASSIDSNTEAFF.

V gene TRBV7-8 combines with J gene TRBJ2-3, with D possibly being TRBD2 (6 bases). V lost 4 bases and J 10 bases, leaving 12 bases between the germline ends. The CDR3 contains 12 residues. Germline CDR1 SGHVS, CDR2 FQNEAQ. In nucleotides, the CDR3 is TGTGCCAGCAGCTCGAGACTAGACGCGCAGTATTTT. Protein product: CASSSRLDAQYF. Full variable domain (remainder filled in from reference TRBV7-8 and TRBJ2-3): GAGVSQSPRYKVAKRGQDVALRCDPISGHVSLFWYQQALGQGPEFLTYFQNEAQLDKSGLPSDRFFAERPEGSVSTLKIQRTQQEDSAVYLCASSSRLDAQYFGPGTRLTVL.

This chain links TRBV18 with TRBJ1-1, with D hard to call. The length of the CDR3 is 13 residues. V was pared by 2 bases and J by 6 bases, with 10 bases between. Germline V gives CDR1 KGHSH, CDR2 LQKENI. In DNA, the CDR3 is TGTGCCAGCTCACCAGGAGGAAATCCTGAAGCTTTCTTT. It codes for CASSPGGNPEAFF.

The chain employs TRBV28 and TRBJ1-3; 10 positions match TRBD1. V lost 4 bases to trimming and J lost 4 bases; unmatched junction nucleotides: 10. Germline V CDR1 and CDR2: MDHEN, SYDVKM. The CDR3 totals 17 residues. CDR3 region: CASSSARDRGWGNTIYF. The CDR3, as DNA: TGTGCCAGCAGTTCGGCCCGGGACAGGGGATGGGGAAACACCATATATTTT.

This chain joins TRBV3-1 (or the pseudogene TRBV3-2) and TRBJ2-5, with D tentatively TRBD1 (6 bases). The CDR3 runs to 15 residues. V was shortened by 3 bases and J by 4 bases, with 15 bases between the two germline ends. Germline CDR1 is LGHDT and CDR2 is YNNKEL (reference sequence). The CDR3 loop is CASSHNLGQRETQYF. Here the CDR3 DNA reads TGTGCCAGCAGCCACAACCTCGGACAGAGAGAGACCCAGTACTTC.

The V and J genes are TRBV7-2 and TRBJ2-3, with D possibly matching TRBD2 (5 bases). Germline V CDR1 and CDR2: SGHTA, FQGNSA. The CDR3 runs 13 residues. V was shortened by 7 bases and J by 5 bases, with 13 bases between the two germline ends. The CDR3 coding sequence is TGTGCCAGCACCCCATCCCGGGGAGATACGCAGTATTTT. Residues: CASTPSRGDTQYF.

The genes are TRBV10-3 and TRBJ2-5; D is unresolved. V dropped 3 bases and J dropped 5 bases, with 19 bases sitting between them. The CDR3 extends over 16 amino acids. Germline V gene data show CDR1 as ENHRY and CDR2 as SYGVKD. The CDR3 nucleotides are TGTGCCATCAGTGAACCCGGGCGCCTGGGCCGGGAGACCCAGTACTTC. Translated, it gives CAISEPGRLGRETQYF.

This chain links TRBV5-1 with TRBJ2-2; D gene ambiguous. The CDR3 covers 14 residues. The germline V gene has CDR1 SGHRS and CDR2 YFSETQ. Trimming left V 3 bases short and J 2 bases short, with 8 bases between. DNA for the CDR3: TGCGCCAGCAGCTCCGCTCCAAACACCGGGGAGCTGTTTTTT. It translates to CASSSAPNTGELFF.

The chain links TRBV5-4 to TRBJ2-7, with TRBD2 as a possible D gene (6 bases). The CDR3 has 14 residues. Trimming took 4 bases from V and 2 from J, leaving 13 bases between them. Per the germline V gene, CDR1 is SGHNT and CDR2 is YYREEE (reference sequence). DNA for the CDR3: TGTGCCAGCAGCCCGGGACTGGGCACCTACGAGCAGTACTTC. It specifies CASSPGLGTYEQYF.

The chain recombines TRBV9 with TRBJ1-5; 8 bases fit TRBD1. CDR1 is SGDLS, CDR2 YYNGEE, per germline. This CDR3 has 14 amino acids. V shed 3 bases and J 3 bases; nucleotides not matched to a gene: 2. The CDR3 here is CASSGTGYNQPQHF. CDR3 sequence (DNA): TGTGCCAGCAGCGGGACAGGGTACAATCAGCCCCAGCATTTT. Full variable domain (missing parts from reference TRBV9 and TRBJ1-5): DSGVTQTPKHLITATGQRVTLRCSPRSGDLSVYWYQQSLDQGLQFLIQYYNGEERAKGNILERFSAQQFPDLHSELNLSSLELGDSALYFCASSGTGYNQPQHFGDGTRLSIL.

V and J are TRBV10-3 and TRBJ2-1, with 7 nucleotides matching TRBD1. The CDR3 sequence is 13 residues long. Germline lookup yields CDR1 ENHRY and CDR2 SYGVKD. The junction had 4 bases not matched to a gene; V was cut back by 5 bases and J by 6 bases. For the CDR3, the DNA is TGTGCCATCAGTCGGGACAGCCCCAATGAGCAGTTCTTC. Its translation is CAISRDSPNEQFF.

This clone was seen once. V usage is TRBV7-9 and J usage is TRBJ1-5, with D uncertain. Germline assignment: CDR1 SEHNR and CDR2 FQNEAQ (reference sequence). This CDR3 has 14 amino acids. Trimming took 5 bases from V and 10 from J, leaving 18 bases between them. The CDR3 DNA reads TGTGCCAGCAGCCACCGTGAGTCGACGGGCCCCCAGCATTTT. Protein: CASSHRESTGPQHF.

CDR3 DNA: TGTGCCAGCACAAGGTACGCGGTCCAAACAGGTTCAGGTTCCTACGAGCAGTACTTC. It translates to CASTRYAVQTGSGSYEQYF. The chain recombines TRBV2 with TRBJ2-7; D possibly corresponds to TRBD1 (5 bases). The CDR3 loop spans 19 amino acids. Germline lookup yields CDR1 SNHLY and CDR2 FYNNEI. The V end was cut by 7 bases, the J end by 1 base, with 29 bases between.

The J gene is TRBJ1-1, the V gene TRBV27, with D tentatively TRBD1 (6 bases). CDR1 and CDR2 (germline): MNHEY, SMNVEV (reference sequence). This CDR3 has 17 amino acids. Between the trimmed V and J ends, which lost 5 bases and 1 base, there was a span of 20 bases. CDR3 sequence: CASSPLPGGAGNTEAFF. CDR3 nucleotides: TGTGCCAGCAGTCCCCTCCCCGGGGGGGCGGGGAACACTGAAGCTTTCTTT.